Below, 9 T cell receptor beta chains from the same sample are listed, as sequenced in a study of T cell repertoires in cytomegalovirus infection. TCRdb processed the reads anew with MiXCR; each CDR3 protein has one entry. The repertoire has some 240,000 distinct CDR3 sequences, 15% to 20% of them found once; the top ten carry less than 50%. The specimen was CD8+ T cells from PBMCs. The receptor source for this set is a human donor in good health (CMV status not recorded). Some clones in this sample may be carry-over from other donors' samples.

This clonotype was counted at least ten times. The chain combines TRBV20-1 with TRBJ2-3; maybe TRBD1 (6 bases). The germline gives CDR1 DFQATT, CDR2 SNEGSKA (reference sequence). The V end lost 2 bases, the J end lost 0 bases, and 15 bases lay between the germline ends. CDR3 length equals 16 residues. CDR3 loop: CSARPHDRISTDTQYF. CDR3 DNA: TGCAGTGCTAGACCCCATGACAGGATAAGCACAGATACGCAGTATTTT.

This clonotype was recorded at least ten times. This chain uses TRBV4-1 with TRBJ1-2; D not certain. V gave up 3 bases and J gave up 6 bases, with 17 bases separating them. Looked up from germline, CDR1 is MGHRA and CDR2 is YSYEKL. CDR3 length equals 15 residues. CDR3 sequence: CASSHRPAISDGYTF. The CDR3 DNA is TGCGCCAGCAGCCATCGCCCGGCCATTTCCGATGGCTACACCTTC.

This chain uses TRBV7-9 with TRBJ2-7; 10 nucleotides line up with TRBD1. CDR1 and CDR2 (germline): SEHNR, FQNEAQ (reference sequence). J lost 6 bases, V lost 5 bases, and 10 bases had no gene match. The CDR3 length is 15 residues. The CDR3: CASSPDRGQFSEQYF. CDR3 nucleotide sequence: TGTGCCAGCAGCCCCGACAGGGGGCAGTTCTCCGAGCAGTACTTC.

This clonotype was found many times. CDR3 region: CASSLKGRKTYEQYF. The CDR3, as DNA: TGTGCCAGCAGCTTAAAGGGGAGAAAGACCTACGAGCAGTACTTC. The genes are TRBV7-2 and TRBJ2-7, with D possibly called TRBD1 or TRBD2 (5 bases each). V dropped 2 bases and J dropped 2 bases, with 13 bases sitting between them. Germline values: CDR1 SGHTA, CDR2 FQGNSA. The CDR3 is 15 amino acids.

This clonotype was seen a few times. V gene TRBV2 combines with J gene TRBJ2-1; TRBD2 matches at 10 bases. With V trimmed by 7 bases and J by 1 base, 4 bases remained unmatched. Germline V gives CDR1 SNHLY, CDR2 FYNNEI. The CDR3 is made up of 15 amino acids. The DNA for the CDR3 is TGTGCCAGCACCGCTAGCGGGGGTTCCTACAATGAGCAGTTCTTC. This encodes CASTASGGSYNEQFF.

Ten or more counts support this clonotype. The chain carries TRBV28 and TRBJ2-1; 10 bases map to TRBD2. The CDR3 has 15 amino acids. The V segment lost 2 bases and the J segment 10 bases; nucleotides outside the gene matches: 8. CDR1 and CDR2 (germline): MDHEN, SYDVKM. The CDR3 loop is CASSLEPLAGDEQFF. The CDR3 DNA reads TGTGCCAGCAGTTTAGAACCCCTAGCGGGGGACGAGCAGTTCTTC.

This clonotype was counted only a few times. This chain joins TRBV19 and TRBJ2-7; D gene unclear. This CDR3 comprises 13 residues. The V gene's germline CDR1 is LNHDA and CDR2 SQIVND (reference sequence). The V end was cut by 5 bases, the J end by 0 bases, with 8 bases between. CDR3 loop: CASSRSDSYEQYF. The CDR3 nucleotides read TGTGCCAGTAGTCGGTCGGACTCCTACGAGCAGTACTTC.

This clonotype was detected a few times. J is TRBJ1-1 and V is TRBV5-1, with no clear D. The CDR3 sequence is 17 residues long. V was clipped by 4 bases and J by 3 bases, with 22 bases between them. Looked up from germline, CDR1 is SGHRS and CDR2 is YFSETQ. The CDR3 protein is CASSPLTGSLGDTEAFF. CDR3 coding DNA: TGCGCCAGCAGCCCACTAACCGGGTCCCTCGGGGACACTGAAGCTTTCTTT.

This clonotype was picked up many times. J is TRBJ1-1 and V is TRBV7-2, with D unclear. CDR1 SGHTA and CDR2 FQGNSA come from the germline V gene. There are 15 residues in the CDR3. V was shortened by 1 base and J by 3 bases, with 12 bases between the two germline ends. The CDR3 loop reads CASSLGTLSDTEAFF. CDR3 nucleotides: TGTGCCAGCAGCTTAGGAACGCTAAGTGACACTGAAGCTTTCTTT.